The sequence of this TCR beta chain was determined in a study of shared clonotypes between healthy human individuals. Looking at the study overall: There were three CD4 naive, three CD4 memory, two CD8 naive and one CD8 memory plates per donor.

About this clone itself: The antigen is undetermined.

Whole-study findings and limits: Naive CD4 clonotypes overlapped across several donors at roughly 4.5%.

Each sorted subset replicate got 200 ng genomic DNA, 25,000 to 35,000 genomes. Under the authors' procedure: Because ImmunoSEQ provided only junction sequences with no quality scores, the filtering differed. Sequenced by immunoSEQ multiplex PCR; TCRdb stores in-frame clones only, minus some. The V and J calls and clone size come from that table; D and trimming were worked out from the DNA. The sample lists fewer than 800,000 clones, 92% seen once, with roughly 22% in the top ten. Naive CD8 cells, CD45RO-negative and positively selected for CCR7, excluded terminally differentiated effector memory CD45RA+ cells. V was pared by 1 base and J by 1 base, with 13 bases between. Germline CDR1 is SEHNR and CDR2 is FQNEAQ (reference sequence). This CDR3 region has 16 residues.

This chain joins TRBV7-9 and TRBJ1-1, with D hard to call. The sequenced material came from naive CD8+ T cells sorted from blood. The source is a man aged 30 to 39 in good health. This chain's CDR3 is CASSLGAATRNTEAFF. The CDR3 nucleotides read TGTGCCAGCAGCTTAGGGGCCGCCACCCGGAACACTGAAGCTTTCTTT. The variable domain in full, with the rest retrieved from reference TRBV7-9 and TRBJ1-1, is DTGVSQNPRHKITKRGQNVTFRCDPISEHNRLYWYRQTLGQGPEFLTYFQNEAQLEKSRLLSDRFSAERPKGSFSTLEIQRTEQGDSAMYLCASSLGAATRNTEAFFGQGTRLTVV.